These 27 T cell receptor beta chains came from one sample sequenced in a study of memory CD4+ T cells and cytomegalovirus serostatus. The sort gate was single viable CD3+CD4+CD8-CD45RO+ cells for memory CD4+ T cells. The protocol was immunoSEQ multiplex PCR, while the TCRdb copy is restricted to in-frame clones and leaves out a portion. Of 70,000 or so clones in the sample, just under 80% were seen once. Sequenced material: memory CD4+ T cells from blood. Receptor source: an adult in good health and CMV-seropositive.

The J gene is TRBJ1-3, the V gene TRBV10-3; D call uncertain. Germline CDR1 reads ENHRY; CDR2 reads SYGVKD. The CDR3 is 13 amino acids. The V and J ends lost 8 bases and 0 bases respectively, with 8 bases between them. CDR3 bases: TGTGCCATCGCCGGTGACTCTGGAAACACCATATATTTT. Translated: CAIAGDSGNTIYF.

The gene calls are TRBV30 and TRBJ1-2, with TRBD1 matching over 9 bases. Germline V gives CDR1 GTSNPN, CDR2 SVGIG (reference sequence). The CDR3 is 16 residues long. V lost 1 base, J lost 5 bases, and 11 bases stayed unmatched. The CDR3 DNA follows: TGTGCCTGGAGTGCTCCAGAACAGGGGGCGCGGTATGGCTACACCTTC. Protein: CAWSAPEQGARYGYTF. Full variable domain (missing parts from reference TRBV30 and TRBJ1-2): SQTIHQWPATLVQPVGSPLSLECTVEGTSNPNLYWYRQAAGRGLQLLFYSVGIGQISSEVPQNLSASRPQDRQFILSSKKLLLSDSGFYLCAWSAPEQGARYGYTFGSGTRLTVV.

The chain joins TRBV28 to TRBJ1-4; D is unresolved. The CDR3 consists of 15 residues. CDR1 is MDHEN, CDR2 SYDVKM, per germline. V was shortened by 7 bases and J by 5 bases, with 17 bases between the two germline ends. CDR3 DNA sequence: TGTGCCAGCACCGCTCTTATACAGATGAATGAAAAACTGTTTTTT. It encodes CASTALIQMNEKLFF.

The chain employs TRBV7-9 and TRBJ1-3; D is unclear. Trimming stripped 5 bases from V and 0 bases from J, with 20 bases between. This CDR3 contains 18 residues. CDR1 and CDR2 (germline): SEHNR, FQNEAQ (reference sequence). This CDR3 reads CASSRPRNQVSSGNTIYF. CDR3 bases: TGTGCCAGCAGCCGACCCCGGAACCAGGTCAGCTCTGGAAACACCATATATTTT.

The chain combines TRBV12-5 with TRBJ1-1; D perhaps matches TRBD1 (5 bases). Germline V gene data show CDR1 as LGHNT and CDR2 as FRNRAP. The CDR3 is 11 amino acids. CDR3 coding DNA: TGTGGGGGGAGTGGGCTCACTGAAGCTTTCTTT. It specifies CGGSGLTEAFF.

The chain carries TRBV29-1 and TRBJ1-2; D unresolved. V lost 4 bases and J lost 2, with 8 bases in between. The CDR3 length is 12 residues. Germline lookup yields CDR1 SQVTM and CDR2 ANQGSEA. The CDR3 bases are TGCAGCGTTGCCAACCAGAACTATGGCTACACCTTC. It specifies CSVANQNYGYTF.

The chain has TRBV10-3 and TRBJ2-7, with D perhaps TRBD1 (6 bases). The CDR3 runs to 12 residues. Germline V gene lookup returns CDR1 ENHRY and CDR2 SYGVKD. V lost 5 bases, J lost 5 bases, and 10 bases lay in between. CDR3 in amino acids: CAISPDRNEQYV. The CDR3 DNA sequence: TGTGCCATCAGTCCCGACAGGAACGAGCAGTACGTC.

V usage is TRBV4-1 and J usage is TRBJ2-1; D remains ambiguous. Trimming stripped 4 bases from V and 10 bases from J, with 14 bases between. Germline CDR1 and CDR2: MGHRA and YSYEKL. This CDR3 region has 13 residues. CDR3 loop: CASSPSEAREQFF. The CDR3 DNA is TGCGCCAGCAGCCCCTCCGAGGCGCGGGAGCAGTTCTTC.

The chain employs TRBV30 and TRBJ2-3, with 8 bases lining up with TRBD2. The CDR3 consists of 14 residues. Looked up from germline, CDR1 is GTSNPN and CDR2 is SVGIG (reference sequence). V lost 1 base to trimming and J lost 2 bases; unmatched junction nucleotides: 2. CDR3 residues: CAWSDGRDTDTQYF. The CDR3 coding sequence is TGTGCCTGGAGTGACGGGAGGGACACAGATACGCAGTATTTT.

The CDR3 protein is CASSSTRDVSNQPQHF. The CDR3 nucleotides are TGTGCCAGCAGCTCTACCCGGGACGTGAGCAATCAGCCCCAGCATTTT. V gene TRBV7-9 combines with J gene TRBJ1-5; maybe TRBD1 (5 bases). The germline V gene encodes CDR1 SEHNR and CDR2 FQNEAQ (reference sequence). The CDR3 is made up of 16 amino acids. Trimming took 4 bases from V and 1 from J, leaving 14 bases between them.

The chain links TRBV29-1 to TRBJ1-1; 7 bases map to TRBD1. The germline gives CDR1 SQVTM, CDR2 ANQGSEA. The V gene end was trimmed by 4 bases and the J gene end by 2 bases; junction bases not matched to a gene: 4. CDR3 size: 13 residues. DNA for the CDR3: TGCAGCGTTGTCAGGACAGGTAACACTGAAGCTTTCTTT. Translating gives CSVVRTGNTEAFF.

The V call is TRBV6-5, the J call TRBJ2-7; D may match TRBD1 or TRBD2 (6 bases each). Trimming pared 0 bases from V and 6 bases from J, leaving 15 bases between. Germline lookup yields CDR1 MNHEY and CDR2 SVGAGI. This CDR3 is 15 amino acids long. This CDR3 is CASSYSLAGEAEQYF. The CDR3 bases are TGTGCCAGCAGTTACTCCCTGGCAGGGGAGGCCGAGCAGTACTTC.

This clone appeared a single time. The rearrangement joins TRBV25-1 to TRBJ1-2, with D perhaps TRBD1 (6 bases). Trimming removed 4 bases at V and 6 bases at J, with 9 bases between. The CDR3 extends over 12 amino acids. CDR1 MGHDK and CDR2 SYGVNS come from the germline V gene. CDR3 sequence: CASSVNRDGYTF. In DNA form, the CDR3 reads TGTGCCAGCAGTGTGAACAGGGATGGCTACACCTTC.

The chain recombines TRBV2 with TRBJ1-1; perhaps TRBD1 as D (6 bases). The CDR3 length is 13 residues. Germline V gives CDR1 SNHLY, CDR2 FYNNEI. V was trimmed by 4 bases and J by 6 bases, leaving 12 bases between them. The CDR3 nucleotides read TGTGCCAGCAGTGTTAGGGGGGGGGCTGAAGCTTTCTTT. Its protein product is CASSVRGGAEAFF. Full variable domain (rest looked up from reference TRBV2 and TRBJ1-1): EPEVTQTPSHQVTQMGQEVILRCVPISNHLYFYWYRQILGQKVEFLVSFYNNEISEKSEIFDDQFSVERPDGSNFTLKIRSTKLEDSAMYFCASSVRGGAEAFFGQGTRLTVV.

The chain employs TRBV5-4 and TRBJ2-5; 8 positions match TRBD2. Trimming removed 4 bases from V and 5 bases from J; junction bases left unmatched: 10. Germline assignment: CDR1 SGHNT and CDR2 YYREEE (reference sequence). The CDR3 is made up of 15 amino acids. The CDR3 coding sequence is TGTGCCAGCAGCCCAGCCGGTAGCGGGGTTGAGACCCAGTACTTC. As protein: CASSPAGSGVETQYF. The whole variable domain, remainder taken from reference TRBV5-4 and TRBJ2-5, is ETGVTQSPTHLIKTRGQQVTLRCSSQSGHNTVSWYQQALGQGPQFIFQYYREEENGRGNFPPRFSGLQFPNYSSELNVNALELDDSALYLCASSPAGSGVETQYFGPGTRLLVL.

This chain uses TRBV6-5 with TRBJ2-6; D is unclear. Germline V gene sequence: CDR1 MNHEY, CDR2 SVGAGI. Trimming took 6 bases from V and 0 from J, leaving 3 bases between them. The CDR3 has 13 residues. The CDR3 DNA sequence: TGTGCCAGCAGCCGCTCTGGGGCCAACGTCCTGACTTTC. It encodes CASSRSGANVLTF.

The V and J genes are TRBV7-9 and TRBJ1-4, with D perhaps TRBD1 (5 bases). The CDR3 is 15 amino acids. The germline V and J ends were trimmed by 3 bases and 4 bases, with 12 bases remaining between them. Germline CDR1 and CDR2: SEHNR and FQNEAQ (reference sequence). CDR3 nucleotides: TGTGCCAGCAGCTTCGGGGCAGAATTTAATGAAAAACTGTTTTTT. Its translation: CASSFGAEFNEKLFF.

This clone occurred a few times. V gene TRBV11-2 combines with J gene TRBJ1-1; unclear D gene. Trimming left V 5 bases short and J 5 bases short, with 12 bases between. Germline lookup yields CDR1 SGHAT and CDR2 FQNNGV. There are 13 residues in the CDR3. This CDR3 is CASSAEGVTEAFF. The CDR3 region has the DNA TGTGCCAGCAGCGCCGAAGGAGTTACTGAAGCTTTCTTT.

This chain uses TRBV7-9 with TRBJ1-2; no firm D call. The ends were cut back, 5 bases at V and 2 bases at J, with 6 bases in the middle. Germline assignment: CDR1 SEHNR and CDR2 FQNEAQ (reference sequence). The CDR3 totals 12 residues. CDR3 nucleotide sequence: TGTGCCAGCAGCAGTGGGAACTATGGCTACACCTTC. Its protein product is CASSSGNYGYTF.

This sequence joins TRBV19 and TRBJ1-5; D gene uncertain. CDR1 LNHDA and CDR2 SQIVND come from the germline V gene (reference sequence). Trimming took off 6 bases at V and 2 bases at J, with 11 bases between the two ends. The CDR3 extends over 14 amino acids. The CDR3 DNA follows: TGTGCCAGTAGCCCTACTTGGGGCAATCAGCCCCAGCATTTT. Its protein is CASSPTWGNQPQHF.

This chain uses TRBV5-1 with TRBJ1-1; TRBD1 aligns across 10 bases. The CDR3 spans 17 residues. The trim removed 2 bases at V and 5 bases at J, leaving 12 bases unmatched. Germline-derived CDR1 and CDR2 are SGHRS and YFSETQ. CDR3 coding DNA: TGCGCCAGCAGCTTTACCCCCGGGACAGGGGAGGGGACTGAAGCTTTCTTT. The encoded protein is CASSFTPGTGEGTEAFF.

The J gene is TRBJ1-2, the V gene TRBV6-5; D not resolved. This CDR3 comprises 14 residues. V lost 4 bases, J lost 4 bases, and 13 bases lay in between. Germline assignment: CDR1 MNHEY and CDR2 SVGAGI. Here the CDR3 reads CASSSGLSFYGYTF. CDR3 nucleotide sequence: TGTGCCAGCAGTTCCGGGCTATCCTTCTATGGCTACACCTTC.

The CDR3 DNA follows: TGTGCCAGTATGGCCAGGGGGATGAACACTGAAGCTTTCTTT. Protein: CASMARGMNTEAFF. The V gene is TRBV19, the J gene TRBJ1-1, with TRBD1 matching over 7 bases. Germline lookup yields CDR1 LNHDA and CDR2 SQIVND (reference sequence). The CDR3 spans 14 residues. The junction had 5 bases not matched to a gene; V was cut back by 7 bases and J by 0 bases.

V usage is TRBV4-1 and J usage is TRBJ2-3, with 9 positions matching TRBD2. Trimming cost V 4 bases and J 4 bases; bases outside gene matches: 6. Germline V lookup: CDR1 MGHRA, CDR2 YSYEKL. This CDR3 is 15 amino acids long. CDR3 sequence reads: CASSPYSGGADTQYF. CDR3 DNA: TGCGCCAGCAGCCCATATAGCGGGGGAGCAGATACGCAGTATTTT.

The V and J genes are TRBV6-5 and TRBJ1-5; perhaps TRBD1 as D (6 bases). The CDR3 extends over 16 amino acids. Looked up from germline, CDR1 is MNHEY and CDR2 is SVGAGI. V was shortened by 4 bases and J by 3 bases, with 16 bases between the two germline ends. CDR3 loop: CASSWAAGDDNQPQHF. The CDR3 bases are TGTGCCAGCAGTTGGGCCGCAGGGGATGACAATCAGCCCCAGCATTTT.

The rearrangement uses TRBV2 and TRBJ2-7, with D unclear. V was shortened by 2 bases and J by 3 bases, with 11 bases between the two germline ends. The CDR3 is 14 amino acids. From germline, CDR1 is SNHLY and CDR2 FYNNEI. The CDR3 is CASSELSDYYEQYV. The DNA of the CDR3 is TGTGCCAGCAGTGAACTTTCTGATTACTACGAGCAGTACGTC.

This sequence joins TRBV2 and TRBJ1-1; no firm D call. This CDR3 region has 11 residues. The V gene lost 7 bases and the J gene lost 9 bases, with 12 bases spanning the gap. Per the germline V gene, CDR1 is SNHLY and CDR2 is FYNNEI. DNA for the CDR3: TGTGCCAGCAAGACGCTCCCGAAAGCTTTCTTT. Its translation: CASKTLPKAFF. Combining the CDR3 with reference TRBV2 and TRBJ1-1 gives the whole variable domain EPEVTQTPSHQVTQMGQEVILRCVPISNHLYFYWYRQILGQKVEFLVSFYNNEISEKSEIFDDQFSVERPDGSNFTLKIRSTKLEDSAMYFCASKTLPKAFFGQGTRLTVV.